The rows below give T cell receptor beta chains drawn from one sample of a study of memory CD8 T cells in hepatitis C reinfection. Only in-frame clones appear in the TCRdb table, and some are missing; sequencing was by immunoSEQ multiplex PCR. The data contain about 46,000 clones, roughly nine tenths of them singletons. Material: naive CD8+ T cells sorted from blood. Receptor source: a man between 18 and 35 years old with hepatitis C virus infection. Both conserved end residues are part of each CDR3. D genes are given only for firm matches. Size values are once, few and many counts, or a class for expanded clones, and some rows have none.

j_call: TRBJ2-5
clone_size: .
v_call: TRBV6-5
d_call: .
cdr3_nt: TGTGCCAGCAGTACCGAGGACATTATAGGGCGGACCCAGTACTTC
cdr3_aa: CASSTEDIIGRTQYF

j_call: TRBJ2-1
clone_size: .
v_call: TRBV30
d_call: .
cdr3_nt: TGTGCCTGGAGTGGAGCGGGCGATGGAAATGAGCAGTTCTTC
cdr3_aa: CAWSGAGDGNEQFF

j_call: TRBJ2-7
clone_size: .
v_call: TRBV7-8
d_call: TRBD1
cdr3_nt: TGTGCCAGCAGCTTAGTCCGAACGAGACAGGGAAACGAGCAGTACTTC
cdr3_aa: CASSLVRTRQGNEQYF

j_call: TRBJ2-2
clone_size: .
v_call: TRBV5-1
d_call: .
cdr3_nt: TGCGCCAGCAGCTTTGACTGGAACACCGGGGAGCTGTTTTTT
cdr3_aa: CASSFDWNTGELFF

j_call: TRBJ2-3
clone_size: .
v_call: TRBV9
d_call: TRBD2
cdr3_nt: TGTGCCAGCAGCGTAGCGGTGACTAGCGGGGGGCGGAGCACAGATACGCAGTATTTT
cdr3_aa: CASSVAVTSGGRSTDTQYF

j_call: TRBJ1-1
clone_size: .
v_call: TRBV6-5
d_call: .
cdr3_nt: TGTGCCAGCAGTTACTCGAGTACGTTCGGCACTGAAGCTTTCTTT
cdr3_aa: CASSYSSTFGTEAFF

j_call: TRBJ2-7
clone_size: few
v_call: TRBV5-6
d_call: .
cdr3_nt: TGTGCCAGCAGCTTGCTCGGGGTCGAGCAGTACTTC
cdr3_aa: CASSLLGVEQYF

j_call: TRBJ2-3
clone_size: .
v_call: TRBV14
d_call: .
cdr3_nt: TGTGCCAGCAGCCCCTGGACGGACAATACGCAGTATTTT
cdr3_aa: CASSPWTDNTQYF

j_call: TRBJ2-1
clone_size: .
v_call: TRBV19
d_call: .
cdr3_nt: TGTGCCAGTGGATGGGGCAACAATGAGCAGTTCTTC
cdr3_aa: CASGWGNNEQFF

j_call: TRBJ1-1
clone_size: .
v_call: TRBV11-2
d_call: .
cdr3_nt: TGTGCCAGCAGCCGGATCGAGGGGGGGGATGAAGCTTTCTTT
cdr3_aa: CASSRIEGGDEAFF

j_call: TRBJ1-1
clone_size: .
v_call: TRBV5-1
d_call: .
cdr3_nt: TGCGCCAGCAGCTTGAGGCAGGGGAACACTGAAGCTTTCTTT
cdr3_aa: CASSLRQGNTEAFF

j_call: TRBJ2-5
clone_size: .
v_call: TRBV7-6
d_call: TRBD1
cdr3_nt: TGTGCCAGCAGCTCTATAGGACAGGGTAGTGAGACCCAGTACTTC
cdr3_aa: CASSSIGQGSETQYF

j_call: TRBJ1-1
clone_size: .
v_call: TRBV19
d_call: TRBD1
cdr3_nt: TGTGCCAGTAGTATCGGACAGGGGGCGAACACTGAAGCTTTCTTT
cdr3_aa: CASSIGQGANTEAFF

j_call: TRBJ1-1
clone_size: .
v_call: TRBV13
d_call: .
cdr3_nt: TGTGCCAGCAGCTTAAGGGGCATGAACACTGAAGCTTTCTTT
cdr3_aa: CASSLRGMNTEAFF

j_call: TRBJ1-1
clone_size: .
v_call: TRBV5-4
d_call: TRBD1
cdr3_nt: TGTGCCAGCAGCTGGGGACAGGCCCAAAGCTCTGAAGCTTTCTTT
cdr3_aa: CASSWGQAQSSEAFF

j_call: TRBJ2-5
clone_size: .
v_call: TRBV29-1
d_call: .
cdr3_nt: TGCAGCGTTCAGGGGTGGGAGGAGACCCAGTACTTC
cdr3_aa: CSVQGWEETQYF

j_call: TRBJ2-1
clone_size: once
v_call: TRBV9
d_call: TRBD1
cdr3_nt: TGTGCCAGCAGCCCCCGGGACAGCCTCTACAATGAGCAGTTCTTC
cdr3_aa: CASSPRDSLYNEQFF

j_call: TRBJ1-1
clone_size: few
v_call: TRBV6-1
d_call: .
cdr3_nt: TGTGCCAGCAGTGACCTAGGACAGAGAGCTTTCTTT
cdr3_aa: CASSDLGQRAFF

j_call: TRBJ2-1
clone_size: .
v_call: TRBV7-9
d_call: TRBD1
cdr3_nt: TGTGCCAGCAGCACCGGACAGGGGGTCGGGTTTGGTTATGAGCAGTTCTTC
cdr3_aa: CASSTGQGVGFGYEQFF

j_call: TRBJ2-1
clone_size: .
v_call: TRBV9
d_call: TRBD2
cdr3_nt: TGTGCCAGCAGCCCCTCGGGGGGGCGGAATGAGCAGTTCTTC
cdr3_aa: CASSPSGGRNEQFF

j_call: TRBJ1-1
clone_size: .
v_call: TRBV5-1
d_call: .
cdr3_nt: TGCGCCAGCAGCTTTCCAACAGGGAACACTGAAGCTTTCTTT
cdr3_aa: CASSFPTGNTEAFF

j_call: TRBJ2-5
clone_size: .
v_call: TRBV6-5
d_call: TRBD2
cdr3_nt: TGTGCCAGCAGTCCTCGCGGGGGGGTCCAAGAGACCCAGTACTTC
cdr3_aa: CASSPRGGVQETQYF

j_call: TRBJ1-2
clone_size: .
v_call: TRBV18
d_call: TRBD1
cdr3_nt: TGTGCCAGCTCACAGGACAGGGCCGCTAACTATGGCTACACCTTC
cdr3_aa: CASSQDRAANYGYTF

j_call: TRBJ1-6
clone_size: .
v_call: TRBV2
d_call: .
cdr3_nt: TGTGCCAGCAGTGAAACCTCCACGGGAGTTTATAATTCACCCCTCCACTTT
cdr3_aa: CASSETSTGVYNSPLHF

j_call: TRBJ2-3
clone_size: .
v_call: TRBV11-2
d_call: .
cdr3_nt: TGTGCCAGCAGCTCGATCCTCAGGGGCTTAACAGATACGCAGTATTTT
cdr3_aa: CASSSILRGLTDTQYF

j_call: TRBJ1-3
clone_size: .
v_call: TRBV7-9
d_call: .
cdr3_nt: TGTGCCAGCAGCTTACCCAGGGGACAAAACACCATATATTTT
cdr3_aa: CASSLPRGQNTIYF